This is a list of T cell receptor beta chains from one sample in a study of cytomegalovirus exposure and HLA in healthy donors. Sequencing was performed with immunoSEQ multiplex PCR; in TCRdb, only in-frame clones are kept and a portion is missing. The profile shows 90,000 to 150,000 clones, about 73% of them singletons. Sequencing was done on a sample of PBMCs. Every receptor here comes from a woman in her forties in good health and CMV-seropositive. The CDR3 runs from the conserved cysteine through the conserved F or W. D genes are given only for firm matches. For some rows the clone size is stated as once, few or many, or as a class when expanded; others skip it.

V: TRBV2; J: TRBJ2-4; D: TRBD1; size: -; DNA: TGTGCCAGCAGCGAGGACAGGGGGCAGGACATTCAGTACTTC; CDR3: CASSEDRGQDIQYF
V: TRBV4-2; J: TRBJ1-1; D: TRBD1; size: -; DNA: TGTGCCAGCAGCCAGTTGGCAGGGGGAGCTGAAGCTTTCTTT; CDR3: CASSQLAGGAEAFF
V: TRBV7-7; J: TRBJ2-2; D: -; size: few; DNA: TGTGCTAGCAGCTTATCCAGGAACACCGGGGAGCTGTTTTTT; CDR3: CASSLSRNTGELFF
V: TRBV4-2; J: TRBJ1-1; D: -; size: many; DNA: TGTGCCAGCAGCCCCCAGGAGAACACTGAAGCTTTCTTT; CDR3: CASSPQENTEAFF
V: TRBV6-5; J: TRBJ1-4; D: -; size: few; DNA: TGTGCCAGCAGCCGAGGACAGTCTAATGAAAAACTGTTTTTT; CDR3: CASSRGQSNEKLFF
V: TRBV6-5; J: TRBJ1-2; D: TRBD1; size: -; DNA: TGTGCCAGCACTGAGACAGGGGCAAACTATGGCTACACCTTC; CDR3: CASTETGANYGYTF
V: TRBV7-9; J: TRBJ1-1; D: -; size: -; DNA: TGTGCCAGCAGCTCCGGGTACACTGAAGCTTTCTTT; CDR3: CASSSGYTEAFF
V: TRBV15; J: TRBJ1-1; D: -; size: -; DNA: TGTGCCACCAGCAGGGGGACTAACTTGGCTTTCTTT; CDR3: CATSRGTNLAFF
V: TRBV7-6; J: TRBJ2-2; D: -; size: -; DNA: TGTGCCAGCAGCCCTGTAGCGGTCGGCGGGGAGCTGTTTTTT; CDR3: CASSPVAVGGELFF
V: TRBV2; J: TRBJ1-2; D: TRBD1; size: few; DNA: TGTGCCAGCAGTGAATGGGGGGACAGTAGGGACTATGGCTACACCTTC; CDR3: CASSEWGDSRDYGYTF
V: TRBV14; J: TRBJ1-6; D: -; size: -; DNA: TGTGCCAGCAGCCCCGAGCAGGGCTGGGATTCACCCCTCCACTTT; CDR3: CASSPEQGWDSPLHF
V: TRBV4-3; J: TRBJ2-7; D: -; size: -; DNA: TGCGCCAGCAGCCAAGATTCAGGCTACGAGCAGTACTTC; CDR3: CASSQDSGYEQYF
V: TRBV10-3; J: TRBJ1-2; D: TRBD1; size: -; DNA: TGTGCCATCAGTGAGTCCCCGGGACAGATATACTATGGCTACACCTTC; CDR3: CAISESPGQIYYGYTF